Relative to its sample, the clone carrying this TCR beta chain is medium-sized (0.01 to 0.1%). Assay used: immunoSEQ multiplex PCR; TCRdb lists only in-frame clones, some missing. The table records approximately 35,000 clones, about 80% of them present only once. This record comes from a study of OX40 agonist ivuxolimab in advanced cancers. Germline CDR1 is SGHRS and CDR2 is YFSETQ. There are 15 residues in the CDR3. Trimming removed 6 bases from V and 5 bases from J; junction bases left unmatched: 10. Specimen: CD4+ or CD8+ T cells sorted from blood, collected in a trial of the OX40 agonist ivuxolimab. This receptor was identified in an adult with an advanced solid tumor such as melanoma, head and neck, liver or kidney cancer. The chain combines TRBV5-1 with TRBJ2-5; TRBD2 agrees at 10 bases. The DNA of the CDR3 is TGCGCCAGCACCCCAAGCGGGGGGGCAGGGGAGACCCAGTACTTC. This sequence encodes CASTPSGGAGETQYF.